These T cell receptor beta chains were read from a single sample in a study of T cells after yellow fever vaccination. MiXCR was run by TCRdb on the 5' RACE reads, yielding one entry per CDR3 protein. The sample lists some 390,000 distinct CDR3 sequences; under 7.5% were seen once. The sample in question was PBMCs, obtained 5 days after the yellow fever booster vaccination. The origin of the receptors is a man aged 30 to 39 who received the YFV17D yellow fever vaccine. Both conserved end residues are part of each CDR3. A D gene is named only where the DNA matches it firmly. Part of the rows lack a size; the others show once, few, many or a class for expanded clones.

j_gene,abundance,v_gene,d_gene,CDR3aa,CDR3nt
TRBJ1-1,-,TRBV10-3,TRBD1,CAISGETGVNTEAFF,TGTGCCATCAGTGGGGAGACAGGGGTGAACACTGAAGCTTTCTTT
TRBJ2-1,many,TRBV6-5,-,CASSYSWGGFEGQFF,TGTGCCAGCAGTTACTCGTGGGGAGGATTTGAGGGGCAGTTCTTC
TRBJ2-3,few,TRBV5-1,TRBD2,CASSLGTSGNQDTQYF,TGCGCCAGCAGCTTGGGGACTAGCGGGAATCAAGATACGCAGTATTTT
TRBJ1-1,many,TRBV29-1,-,CSVDGRMMNTEAFF,TGCAGCGTTGACGGCAGGATGATGAACACTGAAGCTTTCTTT
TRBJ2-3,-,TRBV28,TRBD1,CASSDRGLFDTQYF,TGTGCCAGCAGTGACAGGGGGCTCTTCGATACGCAGTATTTT
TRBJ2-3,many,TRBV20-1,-,CSASRDTQYF,TGCAGTGCTAGTAGAGATACGCAGTATTTT
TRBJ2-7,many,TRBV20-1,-,CSAKDGRSYEQYF,TGCAGTGCTAAGGACGGCCGAAGCTACGAGCAGTACTTC
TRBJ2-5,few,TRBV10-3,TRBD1,CAISDRQGRYQETQYF,TGTGCCATCAGTGACCGACAGGGACGGTACCAAGAGACCCAGTACTTC
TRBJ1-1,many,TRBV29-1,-,CSVAYGSNTEAFF,TGCAGCGTTGCTTACGGGTCGAACACTGAAGCTTTCTTT
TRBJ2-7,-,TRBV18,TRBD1,CASSPDLQGSEQYF,TGTGCCAGCTCACCAGATTTACAGGGGAGCGAGCAGTACTTC
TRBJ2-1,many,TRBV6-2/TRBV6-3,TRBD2,CASSYVLAGGLYNEQFF,TGTGCCAGCAGTTACGTATTAGCGGGAGGGCTCTACAATGAGCAGTTCTTC
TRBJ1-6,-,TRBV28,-,CASRANSPLHF,TGTGCCAGCAGGGCTAATTCACCCCTCCACTTT
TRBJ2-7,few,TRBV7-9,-,CASAERFEQYF,TGTGCCAGCGCCGAGCGGTTCGAGCAGTACTTC
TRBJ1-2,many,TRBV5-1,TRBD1,CASSKDGQGDYGYTF,TGCGCCAGCAGCAAGGACGGACAGGGGGACTATGGCTACACCTTC
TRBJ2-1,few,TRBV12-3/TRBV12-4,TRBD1,CASSGGQGPYNEQFF,TGTGCCAGCAGTGGGGGACAGGGCCCCTACAATGAGCAGTTCTTC
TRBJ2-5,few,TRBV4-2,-,CASSQDTHQETQYF,TGTGCCAGCAGCCAAGATACCCATCAAGAGACCCAGTACTTC
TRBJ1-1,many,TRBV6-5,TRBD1,CASSYRDRGLLTEAFF,TGTGCCAGCAGTTACCGGGACAGGGGGCTACTGACTGAAGCTTTCTTT
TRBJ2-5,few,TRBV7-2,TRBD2,CASSPRTGGPTETQYF,TGTGCCAGCAGCCCTCGAACGGGGGGACCTACTGAGACCCAGTACTTC
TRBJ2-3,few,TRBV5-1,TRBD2,CASSPFALAGRAVTDTQYF,TGCGCCAGCAGCCCGTTCGCTCTAGCGGGCCGGGCAGTCACAGATACGCAGTATTTT
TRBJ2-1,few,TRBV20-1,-,CSARDKRQYNEQFF,TGCAGTGCTAGAGATAAGCGGCAGTACAATGAGCAGTTCTTC
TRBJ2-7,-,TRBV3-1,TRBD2,CASTRGTSGSYEQYF,TGTGCCAGCACCCGCGGGACTAGCGGGAGTTACGAGCAGTACTTC
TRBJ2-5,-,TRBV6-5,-,CASSYSINQETQYF,TGTGCCAGCAGTTACTCGATCAACCAAGAGACCCAGTACTTC
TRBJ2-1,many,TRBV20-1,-,CSARDRGLNNEQFF,TGCAGTGCTAGAGATAGGGGTCTGAACAATGAGCAGTTCTTC
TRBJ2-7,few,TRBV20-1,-,CSAPGPKEQYF,TGCAGTGCTCCAGGGCCGAAAGAGCAGTACTTC
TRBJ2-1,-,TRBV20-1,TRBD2,CSASPSGSNNEQFF,TGCAGTGCATCCCCTAGCGGGAGTAACAATGAGCAGTTCTTC
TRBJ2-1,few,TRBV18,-,CASSTGGTDSYNEQFF,TGTGCCAGCTCAACAGGAGGGACAGACTCCTACAATGAGCAGTTCTTC
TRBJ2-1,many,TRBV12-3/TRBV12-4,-,CASSGTAGTTDNEQFF,TGTGCCAGCAGTGGAACCGCCGGGACCACCGACAATGAGCAGTTCTTC
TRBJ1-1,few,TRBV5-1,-,CASTLMGGNTEAFF,TGCGCCAGCACTCTTATGGGGGGGAACACTGAAGCTTTCTTT
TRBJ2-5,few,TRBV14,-,CASSQDRLRGLETQYF,TGTGCCAGCAGCCAAGATCGGCTGCGGGGGCTCGAGACCCAGTACTTC
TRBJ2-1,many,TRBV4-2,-,CASSQGLLGSGERTYNEQFF,TGTGCCAGCAGCCAAGGACTTCTTGGGTCGGGGGAACGGACCTACAATGAGCAGTTCTTC
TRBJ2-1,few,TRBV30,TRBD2,CAWSVSVSGRTSYNEQFF,TGTGCCTGGAGTGTATCTGTAAGCGGGAGGACCTCCTACAATGAGCAGTTCTTC
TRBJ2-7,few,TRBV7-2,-,CASSHVGGVIEQYF,TGTGCCAGCAGCCATGTGGGCGGGGTTATCGAGCAGTACTTC
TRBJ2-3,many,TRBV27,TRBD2,CASLSGIPDTQYF,TGTGCCAGCCTGAGCGGGATCCCGGATACGCAGTATTTT
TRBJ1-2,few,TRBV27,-,CASSSAPEAYGYTF,TGTGCCAGCAGTTCGGCCCCGGAGGCCTATGGCTACACCTTC
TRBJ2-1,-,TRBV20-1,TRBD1,CSATPGQGANEQFF,TGCAGTGCTACTCCGGGACAGGGTGCCAATGAGCAGTTCTTC
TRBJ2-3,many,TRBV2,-,CASRPISDTQYF,TGTGCCAGCAGGCCCATTTCAGATACGCAGTATTTT
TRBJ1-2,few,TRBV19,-,CASSMEAYGYTF,TGTGCCAGTAGTATGGAGGCCTATGGCTACACCTTC
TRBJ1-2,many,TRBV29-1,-,CSVEGRRGNYGYTF,TGCAGCGTTGAGGGACGCCGGGGGAACTATGGCTACACCTTC
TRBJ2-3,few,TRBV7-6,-,CASSLEPGQSTDTQYF,TGTGCCAGCAGCTTAGAACCGGGACAAAGCACAGATACGCAGTATTTT
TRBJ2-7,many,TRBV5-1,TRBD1,CASSRGTGENYEQYF,TGCGCCAGCAGCCGTGGGACAGGGGAGAACTACGAGCAGTACTTC
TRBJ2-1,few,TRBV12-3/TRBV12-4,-,CASSGKDWGPDEQFF,TGTGCCAGCAGCGGGAAAGATTGGGGTCCGGATGAGCAGTTCTTC
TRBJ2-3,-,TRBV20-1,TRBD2,CSASTAGVSTDTQYF,TGCAGTGCTAGTACAGCGGGAGTGAGCACAGATACGCAGTATTTT
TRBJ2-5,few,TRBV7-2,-,CASSLVWGAQETQYF,TGTGCCAGCAGCTTAGTATGGGGGGCACAAGAGACCCAGTACTTC
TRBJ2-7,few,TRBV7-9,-,CASSPAGAAPYEQYF,TGTGCCAGCAGTCCAGCCGGAGCGGCTCCCTACGAGCAGTACTTC
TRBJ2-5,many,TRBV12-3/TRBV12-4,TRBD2,CASSQGTTQETQYF,TGTGCCAGCAGTCAAGGGACTACCCAAGAGACCCAGTACTTC
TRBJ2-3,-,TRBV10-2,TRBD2,CASTSGLVSTDTQYF,TGCGCCAGCACCTCGGGACTAGTTAGCACAGATACGCAGTATTTT
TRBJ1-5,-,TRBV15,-,CATQRGLEAQHF,TGTGCCACCCAAAGGGGCCTTGAGGCCCAGCATTTT
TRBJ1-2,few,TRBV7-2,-,CASSFAGNGYTF,TGTGCCAGCAGCTTCGCAGGGAATGGCTACACCTTC
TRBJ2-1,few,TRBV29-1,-,CSADPHGGGLNEQFF,TGCAGCGCTGATCCACATGGTGGCGGACTCAATGAGCAGTTCTTC
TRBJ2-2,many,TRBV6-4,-,CASSEDNTGELFF,TGTGCCAGCAGTGAGGACAACACCGGGGAGCTGTTTTTT
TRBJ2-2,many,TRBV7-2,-,CASSSGLTNTGELFF,TGTGCCAGCAGCTCGGGACTGACGAACACCGGGGAGCTGTTTTTT